This TCR beta chain was observed in a study of OX40 agonist ivuxolimab in advanced cancers. Study-wide background: In three patients, partial responses were observed, one with hepatocellular carcinoma and two with cutaneous melanoma. Study-wide results and limits: Relatively little clonal expansion, among the lowest observed, appeared in partial responders at 0.1-3.0 mg/kg. The study found that CD8+ T cells averaged more expanded clones than CD4+.

Sequencing used immunoSEQ multiplex PCR; TCRdb keeps in-frame clones, though not all of them. In the table there are 8,000 or so clones, 85% to 90% of which are singletons. In regard to this clone: Its cognate antigen is unknown.

V lost 4 bases and J 5 bases, leaving 19 bases between the germline ends. Germline V gene lookup returns CDR1 SGHRS and CDR2 YFSETQ. CDR3 length: 15 residues. The chain links TRBV5-1 to TRBJ2-7; a weak D match, TRBD2 (5 bases). This receptor was identified in an adult with an advanced solid tumor such as melanoma, head and neck, liver or kidney cancer. The specimen comprised CD4+ or CD8+ T cells sorted from blood, sampled in a trial of the OX40 agonist ivuxolimab. For the CDR3, the DNA is TGCGCCAGCAGCGCGGGTCCTCGAGCCCCCCACGAGCAGTACTTC. Amino acids: CASSAGPRAPHEQYF.